The sequence of this TCR beta chain was determined in a study of identical twins. Regarding the study as a whole: In monozygotic twins, models underestimated the sharing of out-of-frame TCR alpha.

Unique molecular identifiers were present on cDNA, and template switching added a universal primer site. Each CDR3 protein is one row after TCRdb ran MiXCR on the 5' RACE reads. The profile shows some 96,000 distinct CDR3 sequences, around 5.5% of them singletons. The CDR3 is made up of 14 amino acids. In germline, CDR1 is MNHNY, CDR2 SVGAGI (reference sequence). The V end lost 2 bases, the J end lost 8 bases, and 10 bases lay between the germline ends. Concerning this clonotype itself: The antigen remains undetermined.

What was sequenced was memory T cells sorted from blood. This sequence originates from a woman between 45 and 65 years old in good health. J is TRBJ1-6 and V is TRBV6-6; D is ambiguous. CDR3 in amino acids: CASSYKGTDSPLHF. The DNA of the CDR3 is TGTGCCAGCAGTTACAAGGGAACGGATTCACCCCTCCACTTT.